This is a list of T cell receptor beta chains from one sample in a study of blood T cell repertoires in COVID-19. Assay used: immunoSEQ multiplex PCR; TCRdb lists only in-frame clones, some missing. The table lists about 180,000 clones, more than 75% of them singletons. Sample: peripheral blood. The receptors originated from a woman in her 70s with acute or convalescent COVID-19. CDR3s include the opening cysteine and the closing phenylalanine or tryptophan. Fields, in order: clone size, J gene, V gene, D gene, CDR3 length, CDR3 DNA, CDR3 protein. D genes are given only for firm matches. Size tells how often a clone was seen (once, few, many) or the class of an expanded clone, and some rows leave it out.

once TRBJ1-2 TRBV3-1/TRBV3-2 . 12 TGTGCCAGCAGCCAGGGGCTCTATGGCTACACCTTC CASSQGLYGYTF
. TRBJ2-1 TRBV7-9 TRBD2 19 TGTGCCAGCAGCCCCCTGGGTGGGGGGGATCTCCTCTCCTACAATGAGCAGTTCTTC CASSPLGGGDLLSYNEQFF
. TRBJ1-4 TRBV7-2 . 14 TGTGCCAGCAGCTTATATAGGGGGTATGAAAAACTGTTTTTT CASSLYRGYEKLFF
once TRBJ1-5 TRBV19 TRBD1 17 TGTGCCAGTAGCACAAAGGGTGGCAGGGGGTTTGGTCAGCCCCAGCATTTT CASSTKGGRGFGQPQHF
. TRBJ2-7 TRBV2 TRBD2 15 TGTGCCAGCAGTGTACGGACTAGCGGTGGGGCCGAGCAGTACTTC CASSVRTSGGAEQYF
. TRBJ1-2 TRBV6-5 . 15 TGTGCCAGCATTGGACCCCCGGGAGGTCGTCATGGCTACACCTTC CASIGPPGGRHGYTF
. TRBJ1-1 TRBV9 TRBD1 16 TGTGCCAGCAGCGGTCCCGGGACAGGGTTGAACACTGAAGCTTTCTTT CASSGPGTGLNTEAFF
. TRBJ2-3 TRBV5-1 . 15 TGCGCCAGCAGCTTGGTACGGGGAAGCACAGATACGCAGTATTTT CASSLVRGSTDTQYF
. TRBJ2-3 TRBV30 TRBD2 15 TGTGCCTGGAACCCTAGCGGGGGGGCTCCAGATACGCAGTATTTT CAWNPSGGAPDTQYF
. TRBJ1-4 TRBV25-1 . 13 TGTGCCAGCAGTCCCTACCGGGATGAAAAACTGTTTTTT CASSPYRDEKLFF
. TRBJ1-5 TRBV19 . 16 TGTGCCAGTAGTTCCCTTGGGGAAGGGGGAAATCAGCCCCAGCATTTT CASSSLGEGGNQPQHF
. TRBJ1-2 TRBV11-2 . 13 TGTGCCAGCAGCTCACAGGGTAGGTATGGCTACACCTTC CASSSQGRYGYTF
. TRBJ2-7 TRBV6-5 . 13 TGTGCCAGCAGCCCCTGGCCTCCCTCCGAGCAGTACTTC CASSPWPPSEQYF
few TRBJ2-7 TRBV15 . 14 TGTGCCACCAGCAGAGTCACAGTATCGAGCGAGCAGTACTTC CATSRVTVSSEQYF
. TRBJ2-5 TRBV24-1 . 14 TGTGCCACCAGTCCTGGGGGGGGCAGAGAGACCCAGTACTTC CATSPGGGRETQYF
. TRBJ2-3 TRBV15 TRBD2 16 TGTGCCACCCCAGTTCGTTGGGGGGGGAGCACAGATACGCAGTATTTT CATPVRWGGSTDTQYF
. TRBJ1-6 TRBV9 . 13 TGTGCCAGCAGCGTAGACCGGTACTCACCCCTCCACTTT CASSVDRYSPLHF
. TRBJ2-5 TRBV29-1 TRBD2 14 TGCAGCGTTGCGTATATGGCGGGAGCAGAGACCCAGTACTTC CSVAYMAGAETQYF
. TRBJ1-3 TRBV4-2 . 17 TGTGCCAGCAGCCAAGAACCCACGGAGAGCTCTGGAAACACCATATATTTT CASSQEPTESSGNTIYF
. TRBJ1-6 TRBV3-1/TRBV3-2 . 11 TGTGCCAGCAGCCAACGGTCACCCCTCCACTTT CASSQRSPLHF
. TRBJ1-2 TRBV29-1 TRBD1 15 TGCAGCGTTGAAATGGACAGGGCACCCGGGGGAGGCTACACCTTC CSVEMDRAPGGGYTF
. TRBJ1-6 TRBV7-2 . 19 TGTGCCAGCAGCCCCTGGGTCGGTCGGGGGTATAGCTATAATTCACCCCTCCACTTT CASSPWVGRGYSYNSPLHF
. TRBJ2-2 TRBV4-3 TRBD2 16 TGCGCCAGCAGCCAGGCCGGACTAGCGGGCACCGGGGAGCTGTTTTTT CASSQAGLAGTGELFF
. TRBJ2-1 TRBV19 TRBD2 15 TGTGCCAGTAGTCTCTACCCGGGAGCGGGGAATGAGCAGTTCTTC CASSLYPGAGNEQFF
. TRBJ2-5 TRBV3-1/TRBV3-2 . 13 TGTGCCAGCAGCCCTGGGGGACACCCTCAGCAGTACTTC CASSPGGHPQQYF
. TRBJ2-3 TRBV5-1 . 14 TGCGCCAGCAGCGATACTAGCAGCGCAGATACGCAGTATTTT CASSDTSSADTQYF
. TRBJ1-1 TRBV5-1 . 12 TGCGCCAGCAGCACCGGGTCGACTGAAGCTTTCTTT CASSTGSTEAFF
. TRBJ2-2 TRBV4-1 TRBD1 16 TGCGCCAGCAGCCAAGATTGGACAGGCCCCACCGGGGAGCTGTTTTTT CASSQDWTGPTGELFF
. TRBJ1-2 TRBV7-2 . 15 TGTGCCAGCAGCTTAGGCAGTACGTATAACTATGGCTACACCTTC CASSLGSTYNYGYTF
. TRBJ1-4 TRBV19 . 15 TGTGCCAGTAGCCCCGAGGCAGCCTCTAATGAAAAACTGTTTTTT CASSPEAASNEKLFF
. TRBJ1-1 TRBV28 . 11 TGTGCCAGCAGGCAGGGGTCGGGAGCTTTCTTT CASRQGSGAFF
once TRBJ2-2 TRBV7-6 . 18 TGTGCCAGCAGCTTATATCACTCGGCGGGATCAAATACCGGGGAGCTGTTTTTT CASSLYHSAGSNTGELFF
. TRBJ2-5 TRBV7-2 TRBD2 17 TGTGCCAGCAGCTTAGCGCTAGCTAGCGGGGGGGAAGAGACCCAGTACTTC CASSLALASGGEETQYF
. TRBJ2-3 TRBV5-1 . 15 TGCGCCAGCAGCCCCCAGGGGCAGGGCACAGATACGCAGTATTTT CASSPQGQGTDTQYF
. TRBJ2-7 TRBV27 TRBD2 16 TGTGCCAGCAGTTGGTCGGGACTAGCGGGGGCCTACGAGCAGTACTTC CASSWSGLAGAYEQYF
. TRBJ1-3 TRBV5-1 . 17 TGCGCCAGCAGCTCACCAATGACTGATTTCTCTGGAAACACCATATATTTT CASSSPMTDFSGNTIYF
once TRBJ1-5 TRBV30 . 14 TGTGCCTGGAGCCAGGGTTATAGCAATCAGCCCCAGCATTTT CAWSQGYSNQPQHF
. TRBJ2-1 TRBV6-4 . 14 TGTGCCAGCAGTGGTGAAGCCTCCTACAATGAGCAGTTCTTC CASSGEASYNEQFF
. TRBJ2-6 TRBV2 . 15 TGTGCCAGCAGTGTGCCCTACTCTGGGGCCAACGTCCTGACTTTC CASSVPYSGANVLTF
. TRBJ2-3 TRBV18 TRBD2 15 TGTGCCAGCTCACCTACTAGCGGGGGACGGGATACGCAGTATTTT CASSPTSGGRDTQYF
. TRBJ1-1 TRBV6-5 . 11 TGTGCCAGGAGGGAGAACACTGAAGCTTTCTTT CARRENTEAFF
. TRBJ2-5 TRBV7-9 . 15 TGTGCCAGCAGCTTAGGGCAGGGGCGACAAGAGACCCAGTACTTC CASSLGQGRQETQYF
. TRBJ2-3 TRBV30 TRBD1 14 TGTGCCTGGAGTAGGCAGGGGGCAACAGATACGCAGTATTTT CAWSRQGATDTQYF
. TRBJ1-2 TRBV24-1 TRBD1 16 TGTGCCAAAAAACGGGACAGGGGGCGAATCGACTATGGCTACACCTTC CAKKRDRGRIDYGYTF
. TRBJ1-5 TRBV4-1 . 13 TGCGCCAGCAGCCAAGATATAGGGGGGCCCCAGCATTTT CASSQDIGGPQHF
. TRBJ2-5 TRBV6-5 . 15 TGTGCCAGCAGTCCATCTTTGGGTGCGGGAGAGACCCAGTACTTC CASSPSLGAGETQYF
. TRBJ1-1 TRBV7-3 . 14 TGTGCCAGCAGCTTATTAGCCGGTAACACTGAAGCTTTCTTT CASSLLAGNTEAFF